This T cell receptor (beta chain) emerged from a study of blood T cell repertoires in COVID-19. Study at large: COVID-19 samples, acute and convalescent, were from the United States, Italy and Spain. Nucleic acid was either cDNA or gDNA, and it came from T cells, B-cell-depleted T cells, or PBMCs.

This clone was seen once. In the authors' workflow: Amplifying reference gene primers gave estimates of nucleated cell counts. Sequencing was performed with immunoSEQ multiplex PCR; in TCRdb, only in-frame clones are kept and a portion is missing. V and J calls plus clone size are reproduced from that table; the DNA served to infer D and trimming. Of around 180,000 clones listed, around 90% are singletons. Trimming left V 3 bases short and J 1 base short, with 9 bases between. CDR1 and CDR2 from the germline V gene are LNHDA and SQIVND (reference sequence). The CDR3 covers 14 residues. This clonotype originated in a human donor in a cohort sampled during active COVID-19. The V and J genes are TRBV19 and TRBJ2-5; TRBD2 is a possible D gene (5 bases). The sequencing sample was made of peripheral blood. CDR3 in DNA: TGTGCCAGTAGTATTCGCGGGCGCCAAGAGACCCAGTACTTC. The encoded protein is CASSIRGRQETQYF. The full variable domain, its missing parts supplied by reference TRBV19 and TRBJ2-5, is DGGITQSPKYLFRKEGQNVTLSCEQNLNHDAMYWYRQDPGQGLRLIYYSQIVNDFQKGDIAEGYSVSREKKESFPLTVTSAQKNPTAFYLCASSIRGRQETQYFGPGTRLLVL.